The rows below give T cell receptor beta chains drawn from one sample of a study of blood T cell repertoires in COVID-19. The protocol was immunoSEQ multiplex PCR, while the TCRdb copy is restricted to in-frame clones and leaves out a portion. The top ten hold approximately 8.8% of the sample, which has tens of thousands of clones, around 80% seen once. Specimen: peripheral blood. All receptors derive from a man aged 55 to 70 with acute or convalescent COVID-19. Both conserved end residues are part of each CDR3. The D gene is left open where the match is weak. Size tells how often a clone was seen (once, few, many) or the class of an expanded clone, and some rows leave it out.

j_call	v_call	clone_size	d_call	cdr3_aa	cdr3_nt
TRBJ2-1	TRBV2	.	TRBD2	CASSEVFAGGIYNEQFF	TGTGCCAGCAGTGAAGTTTTTGCGGGGGGCATCTACAATGAGCAGTTCTTC
TRBJ1-2	TRBV2	.	.	CASSEFREGGVGGYTF	TGTGCCAGCAGTGAATTCAGGGAAGGGGGAGTGGGTGGCTACACCTTC
TRBJ1-1	TRBV2	.	.	CASSFGGTEAFF	TGTGCCAGCAGTTTCGGGGGAACTGAAGCTTTCTTT
TRBJ1-5	TRBV5-1	once	.	CASSTGQLNQPQHF	TGCGCCAGCAGCACGGGACAACTCAATCAGCCCCAGCATTTT
TRBJ2-1	TRBV2	.	TRBD2	CASTPGGWNEQFF	TGTGCCAGCACTCCGGGGGGTTGGAATGAGCAGTTCTTC
TRBJ1-1	TRBV11-2	.	.	CASRLPGRNTEAFF	TGTGCCAGCAGACTCCCCGGGAGGAACACTGAAGCTTTCTTT
TRBJ1-5	TRBV5-5	.	.	CASSLEPWSNQPQHF	TGTGCCAGCAGCTTGGAGCCGTGGAGCAATCAGCCCCAGCATTTT
TRBJ1-1	TRBV5-6	.	.	CASSLETEMNTEAFF	TGTGCCAGCAGCCTAGAGACAGAAATGAACACTGAAGCTTTCTTT
TRBJ1-1	TRBV4-1	.	.	CASSLSELNTEAFF	TGCGCCAGCAGCCTATCAGAACTAAACACTGAAGCTTTCTTT
TRBJ1-5	TRBV5-1	.	.	CASSPSGGSMNQPQHF	TGCGCCAGCAGCCCCAGCGGGGGGAGTATGAATCAGCCCCAGCATTTT
TRBJ1-1	TRBV11-2	.	TRBD1	CASSHVYRGMTEAFF	TGTGCCAGCAGCCACGTTTACAGGGGTATGACTGAAGCTTTCTTT